Presented here are 7 T cell receptor beta chains from one specimen sequenced in a study of cytomegalovirus exposure and HLA in healthy donors. Researchers ran the PCR with 60 Vbeta and 13 Jbeta primers. Profiled with immunoSEQ multiplex PCR; TCRdb holds only in-frame clones, not every one. Of about 180,000 clones in the sample, roughly four fifths were seen once. The sequenced sample consisted of PBMCs. The source is a woman in her twenties or thirties in good health and CMV-seronegative.

The chain has TRBV27 and TRBJ2-7; possible D gene TRBD1, 5 bases. Germline assignment: CDR1 MNHEY and CDR2 SMNVEV (reference sequence). The CDR3 totals 13 residues. Trimming took off 9 bases at V and 5 bases at J, with 17 bases between the two ends. The CDR3 sequence: CARNQGKWHEQYF. The CDR3 DNA sequence: TGTGCCAGGAACCAGGGAAAATGGCACGAGCAGTACTTC.

The chain is built from TRBV4-2 and TRBJ2-1; 11 bases align to TRBD2. The V gene end was trimmed by 0 bases and the J gene end by 3 bases; junction bases not matched to a gene: 4. The CDR3 is 17 residues long. Germline V gives CDR1 LGHNA, CDR2 YNFKEQ. In nucleotides, the CDR3 is TGTGCCAGCAGCCAAGACGGGACTAGCGGTTTCTACAATGAGCAGTTCTTC. Translating gives CASSQDGTSGFYNEQFF.

The chain couples TRBV7-2 to TRBJ2-3, with D perhaps matching TRBD2 (7 bases). Deletions cut 5 bases from V and 2 bases from J, with 14 bases between. Germline V gene data show CDR1 as SGHTA and CDR2 as FQGNSA. The CDR3 loop spans 15 amino acids. The CDR3 loop is CASSPRRGLTDTQYF. CDR3 bases: TGTGCCAGCAGCCCTCGGCGGGGGCTCACAGATACGCAGTATTTT.

The J gene is TRBJ1-1, the V gene TRBV18; TRBD1 might be the D (5 bases). This CDR3 contains 15 residues. CDR1 is KGHSH and CDR2 is LQKENI in the germline V gene. V lost 0 bases and J lost 1, with 9 bases in between. Written as DNA, the CDR3 is TGTGCCAGCTCACCACCACCGGGGGAGAACACTGAAGCTTTCTTT. This codes for CASSPPPGENTEAFF. Full variable domain (rest looked up from reference TRBV18 and TRBJ1-1): NAGVMQNPRHLVRRRGQEARLRCSPMKGHSHVYWYRQLPEEGLKFMVYLQKENIIDESGMPKERFSAEFPKEGPSILRIQQVVRGDSAAYFCASSPPPGENTEAFFGQGTRLTVV.

The chain employs TRBV2 and TRBJ1-1, with 7 bases that match TRBD1. Germline V gives CDR1 SNHLY, CDR2 FYNNEI. The trim removed 7 bases at V and 2 bases at J, leaving 10 bases unmatched. The CDR3 has 15 amino acids. CDR3 protein: CASKTQTGKNTEAFF. The CDR3 DNA reads as TGTGCCAGCAAGACTCAGACAGGGAAAAACACTGAAGCTTTCTTT.

The V call is TRBV15, the J call TRBJ2-5, with 8 bases fitting TRBD1. Judging by the DNA end, TRBJ2-7 fits better; the J call may be wrong. This CDR3 comprises 16 residues. The germline V gene has CDR1 LNHNV and CDR2 YYDKDF (reference sequence). The CDR3 region is CATSRDPGQVNYEQYF. CDR3 coding DNA: TGTGCCACCAGCAGAGACCCGGGACAGGTGAACTACGAGCAGTACTTC.

The chain links TRBV25-1 to TRBJ2-1; 12 bases align to TRBD2. J was trimmed by 2 bases and V by 7 bases; bases with no gene match: 6. The CDR3 loop spans 16 amino acids. CDR1 MGHDK and CDR2 SYGVNS come from the germline V gene. The CDR3 loop reads CASTSGRAVAYNEQFF. For the CDR3, the DNA is TGTGCCAGCACTAGCGGGAGGGCCGTCGCCTACAATGAGCAGTTCTTC.